Reported below is one T cell receptor beta chain. The antigen remains unidentified. This entry comes from a study of beta chain features in type 1 diabetes. On the study more broadly: The study found patients and healthy donors alike in age, gender and cell yields.

Per the germline V gene, CDR1 is SGHDN and CDR2 is FVKESK. The CDR3 length is 16 residues. Trimming cost V 3 bases and J 3 bases; bases outside gene matches: 6. Overall study findings and caveats: Naive, central memory and Treg TCRB repertoires seemed to resemble each other more closely in patients than they did in healthy donors.

The authors reverse transcribed all of the isolated RNA, so sequencing captured expressed TCRB transcripts. TCRdb's table, derived via immunoSEQ multiplex PCR, lists solely in-frame clones and lacks some. The table includes about 350,000 clones, 20% detected once. Purity (above 95%) was reached by all sorted populations. Sequenced: naive CD4+ T cells from blood. The TCR was taken from a woman between 18 and 29 years old in good health. The V and J genes are TRBV14 and TRBJ2-1; 9 bases map to TRBD2. The CDR3 sequence is CASSHRLAGSYNEQFF. In DNA, the CDR3 is TGTGCCAGCAGCCATAGGCTAGCGGGGAGCTACAATGAGCAGTTCTTC. Supplemented by reference TRBV14 and TRBJ2-1, the full variable domain reads EAGVTQFPSHSVIEKGQTVTLRCDPISGHDNLYWYRRVMGKEIKFLLHFVKESKQDESGMPNNRFLAERTGGTYSTLKVQPAELEDSGVYFCASSHRLAGSYNEQFFGPGTRLTVL.